The sequence of this TCR beta chain was determined in a study of cytomegalovirus exposure and HLA in healthy donors (dated by TCRdb to about 2017). Some background on the complete study: In an earlier analysis of around 540 of the donors, less than 350 Gb of sequence data and 117 million unique TCR beta sequences from roughly 200 million T cells were reported. Roughly 300 gigabases of sequencing data and 75 million to 85 million unique TCR sequences made up an early release that covered fewer than 650 HLA-typed donors. The genetic ancestry cluster associated with self-reported Caucasian donors included 81% of the approximately 400 genotyped donors. The aim of the study was to test whether cataloging public T cell receptors could identify signatures of past pathogen exposure. The study used immunosequencing to profile the T cell repertoires of 600 to 850 subjects and linked those repertoires to cytomegalovirus serostatus. Besides the first cohort of 666 subjects, a separate validation cohort made up of 120 or so different subjects was used. High-throughput TCR immunosequencing, statistical association of individual TCRs with disease status, and machine learning were combined to predict cytomegalovirus infection status. A later analysis re-examined previously published TCR beta repertoires from about 670 donors and added high-resolution HLA genotyping to investigate patterns of TCR occurrence. Rather than drawing on any new phenotypic data, the later analysis identified candidate immune exposures from TCR beta sequences and the way those sequences occurred across donors. To decide whether each TCR beta V gene segment behaved as functional or pseudogenic, an earlier analysis of some 570 of the donors relied on high-throughput TCR beta sequencing. Donor age, sex, ethnicity and CMV serostatus were compiled alongside the repertoire data. Genome-wide SNP genotypes for about 60% of the roughly 700 donors were used in a later genetic analysis, which treated that subset as a discovery cohort. All discovery cohort repertoires had been generated on a single sequencing platform. Both class I and class II loci were covered by HLA typing, at four-digit resolution. The number of typed donors differed by locus: about 620-630 for A, B, C, DRB1 and DQB1; approximately 530 for DQA1; some 610 for DPA1; and roughly 450 for DPB1. Roughly 5 DR-DQ haplotypes were handled as single units for association and clustering, since linkage in the cohort was strong. On average, about 240,000 unique TCR beta nucleotide sequences were sequenced per donor among a few hundred genotyped donors of the cohort, with about 17% of those sequences being non-productive. Overall study outcomes, separate from this receptor: Compared with equally common non-associated chains, HLA-associated TCR beta chains in a later analysis were more clonally expanded and had lower generation probabilities. Correlated functional status among segregating V segments might reflect linkage disequilibrium, but an unknown experimental factor could not be ruled out. Sequencing depth was assumed to be roughly uniform across donors in the presence/absence analyses, though that assumption may not hold. In vitro tests confirmed that three of the cytomegalovirus-associated TCR beta chains recognize cytomegalovirus antigens. Most TCR sequences were observed very rarely across donors, whereas some public TCRs were present in many individuals. A cluster of highly shared sequence variants was judged likely to represent a technical artifact of the sequencing pipeline. According to a later analysis, TCR association rates differed among HLA loci, with DRB1 alleles showing the most associated TCRs and HLA-C alleles showing the fewest. Because HLA typing was unavailable for some donors at each locus, only the typed subset was used in association tests. In a later analysis, 16,951 TCR beta sequences were associated with specific HLA alleles at a false discovery rate of 0.05. In both the original and validation cohorts, the classifier was reported to diagnose cytomegalovirus status with high specificity and sensitivity. A later genetic analysis associated a missense DCLRE1C variant with V-gene and J-gene trimming of TCR beta chains, and an independent cohort replicated the association. Some IMGT-functional V segments, including TRBV6-2 and TRBV6-3, could not be distinguished by the 87-base-pair reads and were therefore excluded. The only immune exposure information available for the cohort was CMV serostatus. The study listed around 160 TCR beta chains as associated with cytomegalovirus. Compared with the approximately 700-donor mean, donors in an Asian-associated ancestry cluster had fewer N-insertions in productive TCRs, according to a later genetic analysis. It was suggested by the authors that the approach could potentially be generalized to other disease states and immunological phenotypes. In an earlier analysis of 587 of the donors, most TCR beta V segments appeared in productive rearrangements about 90% or about 30% of the time, broadly matching IMGT annotations. A further reported finding was that TCR beta sequences accurately predicted the HLA-A and HLA-B alleles for most subjects in the first cohort. The cohort was sequenced for TCR beta chains only, and without alpha or paired-chain data the features that could be detected were limited. In a later analysis, most CMV-associated TCR beta chains were found to appear HLA-restricted, with HLA associations seemingly driven largely by CMV exposure. When HLA alleles, especially DR and DQ, strongly co-occurred, TCR associations were difficult to assign to individual alleles. Several of the top co-occurrence clusters appeared to be linked to parvovirus B19, influenza, CMV and Epstein-Barr virus, according to a later analysis. Because counts were too low, about 15 rarely observed V segments, including chromosome 9 orphons, were left out of the earlier analysis of approximately 500 of the donors.

The cohort consisted of fewer than 700 healthy bone marrow donors. At the time of sampling, all cohort members were nominally healthy, though unrecorded immune exposures were likely present. The donor was CMV seropositive and was included in the group of 250 to 300 seropositive cohort members. Every donor gave a peripheral blood sample, and the peripheral blood mononuclear cells from that sample were used for TCR beta sequencing. The Qiagen DNeasy Blood Extraction Kit was used to extract genomic DNA from the blood cell samples. The CDR3 sequence holds 15 residues, the cysteine and phenylalanine included. The entry retains the CDR3 DNA only, 45 bases that are in frame from base 1. CDR1 and CDR2 (SNHLY, FYNNEI) derive from the germline V gene. Trimming removed 6 bases from V and 0 bases from J; the gene matches leave 7 bases unexplained. The library was produced with the immunoSEQ multiplex PCR assay. For the multiplex PCR, a mixture combining 60 forward primers for TCR Vbeta segments and 13 reverse primers for TCR Jbeta segments was used. The CDR3 region of rearranged TCR beta genes was amplified from genomic DNA by a multiplex PCR assay. On the Illumina HiSeq System, the amplified TCR beta libraries were sequenced as 87-base-pair reads. For the original study's pipeline: In a later analysis, about 80 million unique TCR beta chains were counted across the approximately 640 repertoires, and roughly 11 million of these chains were shared by at least two donors. Raw reads were error-corrected and collapsed into unique sequences by a nearest-neighbor algorithm in which closely related sequences were merged to remove PCR and sequencing errors. V, D and J gene segments were assigned by aligning CDR3 sequences to IMGT reference sequences. For a sequence to be retained, at least a six-nucleotide match to both a V gene segment and a J gene segment was required. Rearrangements were classified as productive when the CDR3 lacked stop codons and remained in frame with V and J, and all other rearrangements were classified as non-productive. Following IMGT convention, CDR3 was defined as the stretch from the second conserved V-encoded cysteine up to the conserved J-encoded phenylalanine. In an earlier analysis of roughly 580 of the donors, sequences lacking an unambiguous match to a single V gene segment were excluded. In an earlier analysis of 450 to 750 of the donors, a V segment was called functional when productive rearrangements were above 56.7%, and segregating when the standard deviation between donors exceeded 5%. A statistical classification framework was built to diagnose cytomegalovirus status from the catalog of TCR beta chain sequences. In a later analysis, V and J genes were assigned by comparing TCR nucleotide sequences against IMGT/GENE-DB human TR gene sequences. A later analysis assigned CDR3 sequences and most-parsimonious VDJ recombination scenarios with the TCRdist pipeline. In a later analysis, each TCR beta chain was defined by its CDR3 amino acid sequence together with its V-gene family, and reads without a unique V-gene family were excluded. To address suspected cross-contamination and a sequencing artifact, a later analysis removed a few hundred highly shared, low-generation-probability nucleotide sequences. For each public chain, a later analysis derived a clonal expansion index from normalized ranks of inferred template counts within each repertoire. In a later analysis, generation probabilities were computed with a VDJ recombination model fitted to out-of-frame rearrangements, and the resulting probabilities were checked against IGoR. In a later analysis, TCR-TCR, TCR-HLA and TCR-CMV co-occurrence was scored with hypergeometric tests, and a repertoire-size bias correction was applied to TCR pairs. To estimate false discovery rates, a later analysis permuted the HLA or CMV assignments 20 times. A later analysis grouped co-occurring TCRs with DBSCAN, adding TCRdist sequence similarity when clustering within HLA-allele-positive subsets. Repertoires with fewer than 30,000 or more than 120,000 public chains were left out of co-occurrence clustering, as were about 5 repertoires with anomalous nucleotide sharing. TCRdb holds this immuneACCESS table with in-frame rearrangements only. Some clones are missing; in checked studies, unresolved V genes explain under half, and the rest has no known cause. That table gives V, J and clone size, and the DNA gave D and trimming. The sample records roughly 93,000 clones, about 80% of which are singletons. Approximately 11% of the sample lies in the top ten.

Turning to this clone: The specificity of this receptor is unknown. No clone much larger than this one lies a single base away; base qualities are absent.

The sequencing sample was made of PBMCs. The clonotype comes from a man aged 18-30 years in good health and CMV-seropositive. The chain uses TRBV2 and TRBJ1-1, with 7 central nucleotides matching TRBD1. The nucleotide sequence reads TGTGCCAGCAGCACAGGGGTAGTTGTGAACACTGAAGCTTTCTTT. The translation is CASSTGVVVNTEAFF.